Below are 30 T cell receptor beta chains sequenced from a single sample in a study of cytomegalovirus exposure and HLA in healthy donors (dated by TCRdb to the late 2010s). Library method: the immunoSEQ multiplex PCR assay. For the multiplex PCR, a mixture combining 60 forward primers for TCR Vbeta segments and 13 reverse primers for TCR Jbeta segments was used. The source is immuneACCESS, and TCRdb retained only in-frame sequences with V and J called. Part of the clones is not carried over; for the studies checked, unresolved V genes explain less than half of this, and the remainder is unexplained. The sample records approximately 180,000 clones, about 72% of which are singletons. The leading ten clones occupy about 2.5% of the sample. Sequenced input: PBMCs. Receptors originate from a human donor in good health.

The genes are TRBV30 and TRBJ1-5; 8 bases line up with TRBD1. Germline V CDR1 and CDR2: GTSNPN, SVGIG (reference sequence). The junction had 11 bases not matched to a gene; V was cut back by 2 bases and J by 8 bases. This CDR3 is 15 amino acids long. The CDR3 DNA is TGTGCCTGGAGTTCCGTTATAGGGACAGGCGAGCCCCAGCATTTT. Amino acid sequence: CAWSSVIGTGEPQHF.

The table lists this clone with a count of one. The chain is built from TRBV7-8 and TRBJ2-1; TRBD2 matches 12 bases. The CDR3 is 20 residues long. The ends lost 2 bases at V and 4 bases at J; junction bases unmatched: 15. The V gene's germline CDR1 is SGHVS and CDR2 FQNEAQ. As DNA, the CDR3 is TGTGCCAGCAGCTTAAGTAGGCTAGCGGGGGGGCCGATGCAATACAATGAGCAGTTCTTC. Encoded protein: CASSLSRLAGGPMQYNEQFF.

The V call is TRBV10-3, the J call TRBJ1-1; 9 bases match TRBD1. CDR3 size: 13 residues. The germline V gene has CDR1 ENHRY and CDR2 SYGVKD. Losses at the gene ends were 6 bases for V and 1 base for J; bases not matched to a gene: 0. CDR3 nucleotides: TGTGCCATCAGGGGACAGGGGAACACTGAAGCTTTCTTT. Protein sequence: CAIRGQGNTEAFF.

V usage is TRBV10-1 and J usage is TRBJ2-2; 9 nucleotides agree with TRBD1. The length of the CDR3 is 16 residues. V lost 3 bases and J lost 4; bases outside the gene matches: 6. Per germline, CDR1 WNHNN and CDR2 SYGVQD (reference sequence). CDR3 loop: CASSDWGQGITGELFF. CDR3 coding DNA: TGCGCCAGCAGTGACTGGGGACAGGGCATCACCGGGGAGCTGTTTTTT.

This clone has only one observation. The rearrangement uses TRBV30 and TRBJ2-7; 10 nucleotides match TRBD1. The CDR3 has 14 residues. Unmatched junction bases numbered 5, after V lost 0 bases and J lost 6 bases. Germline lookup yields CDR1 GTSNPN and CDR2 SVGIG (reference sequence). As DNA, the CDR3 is TGTGCCTGGAGTGTATTGACAGGGGGCGCCGAGCAGTACTTC. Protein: CAWSVLTGGAEQYF.

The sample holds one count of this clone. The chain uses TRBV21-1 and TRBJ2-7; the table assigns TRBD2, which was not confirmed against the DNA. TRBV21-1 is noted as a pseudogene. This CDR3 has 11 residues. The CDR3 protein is CASNSSYEQYF. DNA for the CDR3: TGTGCCAGCAATAGCTCCTACGAGCAGTACTTC.

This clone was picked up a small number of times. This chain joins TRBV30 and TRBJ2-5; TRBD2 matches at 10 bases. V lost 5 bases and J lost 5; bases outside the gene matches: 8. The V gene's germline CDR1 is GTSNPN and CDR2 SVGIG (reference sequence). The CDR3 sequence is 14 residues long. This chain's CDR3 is CAWRERGGGETQYF. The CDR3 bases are TGTGCCTGGCGGGAGCGGGGGGGTGGTGAGACCCAGTACTTC.

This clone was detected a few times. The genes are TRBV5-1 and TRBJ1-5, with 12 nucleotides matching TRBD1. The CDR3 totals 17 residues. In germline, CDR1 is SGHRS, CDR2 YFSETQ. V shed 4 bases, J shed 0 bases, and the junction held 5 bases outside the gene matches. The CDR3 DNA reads TGCGCCAGCAGCCCCGGGACAGGGGGCCTTAGCAATCAGCCCCAGCATTTT. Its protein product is CASSPGTGGLSNQPQHF.

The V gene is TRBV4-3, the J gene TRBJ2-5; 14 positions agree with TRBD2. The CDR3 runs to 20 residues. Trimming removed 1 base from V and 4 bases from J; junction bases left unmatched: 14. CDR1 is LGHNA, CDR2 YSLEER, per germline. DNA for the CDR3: TGCGCCAGCAGCCAAGCCCGGCCGGGACTAGCGGGGGAGGGAGGAGAGACCCAGTACTTC. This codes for CASSQARPGLAGEGGETQYF.

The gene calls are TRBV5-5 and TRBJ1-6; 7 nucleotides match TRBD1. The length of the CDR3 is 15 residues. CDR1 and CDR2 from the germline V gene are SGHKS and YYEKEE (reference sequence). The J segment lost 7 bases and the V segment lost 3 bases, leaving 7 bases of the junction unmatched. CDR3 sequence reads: CASSWSGTANSPLHF. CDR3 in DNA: TGTGCCAGCAGCTGGTCCGGGACAGCAAATTCACCCCTCCACTTT.

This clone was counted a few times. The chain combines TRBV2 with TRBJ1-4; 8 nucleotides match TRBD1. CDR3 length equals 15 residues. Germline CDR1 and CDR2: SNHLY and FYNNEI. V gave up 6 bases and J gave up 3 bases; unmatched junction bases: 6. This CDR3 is CASSVIRGPNEKLFF. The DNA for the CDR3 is TGTGCCAGCAGCGTAATCAGGGGGCCTAATGAAAAACTGTTTTTT.

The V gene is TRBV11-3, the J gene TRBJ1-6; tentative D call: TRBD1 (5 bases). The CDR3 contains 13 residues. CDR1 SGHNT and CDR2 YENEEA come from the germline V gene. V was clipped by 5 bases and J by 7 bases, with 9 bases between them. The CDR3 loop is CASSARENSPLHF. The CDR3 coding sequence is TGTGCCAGCAGCGCCAGGGAAAATTCACCCCTCCACTTT.

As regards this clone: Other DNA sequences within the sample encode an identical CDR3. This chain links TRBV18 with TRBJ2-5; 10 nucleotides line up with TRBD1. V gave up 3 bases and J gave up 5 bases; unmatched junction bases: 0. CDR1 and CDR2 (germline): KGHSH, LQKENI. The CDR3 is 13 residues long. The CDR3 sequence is CASSPGQGETQYF. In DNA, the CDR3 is TGTGCCAGCTCACCGGGACAGGGGGAGACCCAGTACTTC.

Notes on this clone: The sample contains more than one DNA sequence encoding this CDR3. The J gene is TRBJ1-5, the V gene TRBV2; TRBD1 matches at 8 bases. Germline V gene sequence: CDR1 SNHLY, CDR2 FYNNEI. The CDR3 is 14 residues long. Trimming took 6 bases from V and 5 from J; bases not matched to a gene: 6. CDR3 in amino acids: CASRMDRAHQPQHF. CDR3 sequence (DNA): TGTGCCAGCAGGATGGACAGGGCTCATCAGCCCCAGCATTTT.

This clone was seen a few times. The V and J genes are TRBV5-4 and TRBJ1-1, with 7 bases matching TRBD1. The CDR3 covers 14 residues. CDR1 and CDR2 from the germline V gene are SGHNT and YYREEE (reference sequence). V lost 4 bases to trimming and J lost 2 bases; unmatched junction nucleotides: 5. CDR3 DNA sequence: TGTGCCAGCAGCGCCAGACAGGGCAACACTGAAGCTTTCTTT. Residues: CASSARQGNTEAFF.

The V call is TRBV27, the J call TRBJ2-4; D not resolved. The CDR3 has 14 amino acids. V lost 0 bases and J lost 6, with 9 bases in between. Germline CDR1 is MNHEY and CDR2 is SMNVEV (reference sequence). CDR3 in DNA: TGTGCCAGCAGTTTATCGAATAGTTTAAACATTCAGTACTTC. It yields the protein CASSLSNSLNIQYF.

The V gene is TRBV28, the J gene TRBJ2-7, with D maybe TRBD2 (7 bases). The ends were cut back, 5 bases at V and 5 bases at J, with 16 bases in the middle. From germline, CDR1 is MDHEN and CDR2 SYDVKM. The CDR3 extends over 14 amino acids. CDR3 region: CASSPLGGPNEQYF. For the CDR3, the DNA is TGTGCCAGCAGTCCTTTGGGGGGGCCCAACGAGCAGTACTTC.

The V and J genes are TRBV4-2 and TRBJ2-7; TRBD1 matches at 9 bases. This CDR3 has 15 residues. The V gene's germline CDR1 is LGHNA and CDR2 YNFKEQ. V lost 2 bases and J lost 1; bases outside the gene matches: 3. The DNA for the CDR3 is TGTGCCAGCAGCCAACCGACAGGGGGGTCCTACGAGCAGTACTTC. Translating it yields CASSQPTGGSYEQYF.

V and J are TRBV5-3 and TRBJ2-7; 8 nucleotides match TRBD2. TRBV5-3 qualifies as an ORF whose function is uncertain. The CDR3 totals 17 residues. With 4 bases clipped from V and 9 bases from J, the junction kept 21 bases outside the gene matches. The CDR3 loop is CARSPSGGFPLCSGQYF. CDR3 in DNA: TGTGCCAGAAGCCCGAGCGGGGGATTCCCCCTATGTAGCGGGCAGTACTTC.

CDR3 coding DNA: TGTGCCAGCAGCTTAGCGCTAGGGGAGAACACTGAAGCTTTCTTT. Protein: CASSLALGENTEAFF. V gene TRBV7-8 combines with J gene TRBJ1-1, with a possible D match to TRBD1 (5 bases). Trimming left V 0 bases short and J 1 base short, with 9 bases between. Germline values: CDR1 SGHVS, CDR2 FQNEAQ. The CDR3 consists of 15 residues.

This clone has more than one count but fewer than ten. The CDR3 coding sequence is TGCGCCAGCAGCCCCAGACAGGGGGCCGCCGGGGAGCTGTTTTTT. Amino acids: CASSPRQGAAGELFF. The chain joins TRBV5-1 to TRBJ2-2; the match to TRBD1 covers 10 bases. V lost 4 bases, J lost 6 bases, and 6 bases stayed unmatched. The CDR3 spans 15 residues. Germline values: CDR1 SGHRS, CDR2 YFSETQ. Filled out from reference TRBV5-1 and TRBJ2-2, the complete variable domain reads KAGVTQTPRYLIKTRGQQVTLSCSPISGHRSVSWYQQTPGQGLQFLFEYFSETQRNKGNFPGRFSGRQFSNSRSEMNVSTLELGDSALYLCASSPRQGAAGELFFGEGSRLTVL.

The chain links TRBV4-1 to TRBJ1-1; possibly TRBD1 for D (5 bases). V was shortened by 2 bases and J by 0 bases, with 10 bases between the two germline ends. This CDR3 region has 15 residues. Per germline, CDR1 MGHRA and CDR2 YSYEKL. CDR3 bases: TGCGCCAGCAGCCAACGCGACAGTATGAACACTGAAGCTTTCTTT. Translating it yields CASSQRDSMNTEAFF.

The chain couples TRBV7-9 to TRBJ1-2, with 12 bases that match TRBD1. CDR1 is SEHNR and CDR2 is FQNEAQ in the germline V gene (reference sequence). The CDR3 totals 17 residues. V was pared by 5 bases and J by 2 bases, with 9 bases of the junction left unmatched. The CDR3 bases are TGTGCCAGCAGCCGATTCGGGACAGGGGGCGCAAACTATGGCTACACCTTC. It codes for CASSRFGTGGANYGYTF.

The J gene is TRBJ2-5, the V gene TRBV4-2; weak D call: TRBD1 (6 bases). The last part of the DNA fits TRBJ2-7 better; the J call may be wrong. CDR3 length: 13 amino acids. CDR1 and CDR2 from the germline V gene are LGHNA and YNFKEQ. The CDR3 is CASSQGQAYEQYF. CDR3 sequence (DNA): TGTGCCAGCAGCCAAGGACAGGCCTACGAGCAGTACTTC.

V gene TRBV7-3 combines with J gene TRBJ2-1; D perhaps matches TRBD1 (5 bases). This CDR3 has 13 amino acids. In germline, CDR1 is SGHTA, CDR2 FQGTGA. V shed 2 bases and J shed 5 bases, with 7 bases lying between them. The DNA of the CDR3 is TGTGCCAGCAGCTTAGACAGTAACAATGAGCAGTTCTTC. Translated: CASSLDSNNEQFF.

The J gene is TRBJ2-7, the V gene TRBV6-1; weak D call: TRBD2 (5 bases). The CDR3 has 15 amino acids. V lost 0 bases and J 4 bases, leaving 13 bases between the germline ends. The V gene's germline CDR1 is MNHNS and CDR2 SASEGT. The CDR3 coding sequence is TGTGCCAGCAGTGAAGCGCCAGGCTCGGGGTACGAGCAGTACTTC. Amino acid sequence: CASSEAPGSGYEQYF.

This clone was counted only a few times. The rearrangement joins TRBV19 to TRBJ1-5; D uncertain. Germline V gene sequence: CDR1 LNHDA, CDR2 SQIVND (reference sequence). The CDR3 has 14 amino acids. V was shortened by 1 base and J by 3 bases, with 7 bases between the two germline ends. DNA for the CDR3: TGTGCCAGTAGTATAGGTAGCGACAATCAGCCCCAGCATTTT. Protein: CASSIGSDNQPQHF. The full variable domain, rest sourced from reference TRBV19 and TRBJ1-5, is DGGITQSPKYLFRKEGQNVTLSCEQNLNHDAMYWYRQDPGQGLRLIYYSQIVNDFQKGDIAEGYSVSREKKESFPLTVTSAQKNPTAFYLCASSIGSDNQPQHFGDGTRLSIL.

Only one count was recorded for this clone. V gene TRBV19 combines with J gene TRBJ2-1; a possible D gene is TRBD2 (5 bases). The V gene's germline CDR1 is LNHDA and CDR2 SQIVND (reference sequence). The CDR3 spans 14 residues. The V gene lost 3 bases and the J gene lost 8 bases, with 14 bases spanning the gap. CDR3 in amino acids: CASSISGSEYEQFF. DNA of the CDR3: TGTGCCAGTAGTATCTCTGGGAGCGAGTATGAGCAGTTCTTC. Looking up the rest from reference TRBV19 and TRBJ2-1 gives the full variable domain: DGGITQSPKYLFRKEGQNVTLSCEQNLNHDAMYWYRQDPGQGLRLIYYSQIVNDFQKGDIAEGYSVSREKKESFPLTVTSAQKNPTAFYLCASSISGSEYEQFFGPGTRLTVL.

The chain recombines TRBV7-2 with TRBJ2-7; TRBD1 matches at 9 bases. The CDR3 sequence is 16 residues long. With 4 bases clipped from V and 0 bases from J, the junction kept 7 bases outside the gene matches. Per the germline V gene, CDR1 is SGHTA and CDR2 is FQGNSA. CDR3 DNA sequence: TGTGCCAGCAGCTACCATGGGACAGGGAGCTCCTACGAGCAGTACTTC. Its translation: CASSYHGTGSSYEQYF.

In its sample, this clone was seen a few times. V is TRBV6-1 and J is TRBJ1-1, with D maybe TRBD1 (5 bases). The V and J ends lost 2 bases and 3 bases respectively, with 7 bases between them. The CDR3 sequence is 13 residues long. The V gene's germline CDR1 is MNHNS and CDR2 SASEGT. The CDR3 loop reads CASSERRDTEAFF. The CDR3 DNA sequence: TGTGCCAGCAGTGAACGCAGGGACACTGAAGCTTTCTTT.